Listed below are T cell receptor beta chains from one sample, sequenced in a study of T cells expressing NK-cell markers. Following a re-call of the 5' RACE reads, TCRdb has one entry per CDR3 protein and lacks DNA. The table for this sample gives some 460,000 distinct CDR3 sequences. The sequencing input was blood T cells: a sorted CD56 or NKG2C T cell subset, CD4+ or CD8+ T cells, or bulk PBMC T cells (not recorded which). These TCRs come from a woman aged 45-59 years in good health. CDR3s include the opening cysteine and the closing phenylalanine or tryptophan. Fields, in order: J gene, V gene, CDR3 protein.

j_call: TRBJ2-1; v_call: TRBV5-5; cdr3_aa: CASRPTSGRFISYNEQFF
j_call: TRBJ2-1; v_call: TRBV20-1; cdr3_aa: CRLFKGGLADNEQFF
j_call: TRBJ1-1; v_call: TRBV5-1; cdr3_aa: CASSLAGQNFF
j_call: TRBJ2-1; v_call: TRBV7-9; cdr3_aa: CASSLGSRDRPHNEQFF
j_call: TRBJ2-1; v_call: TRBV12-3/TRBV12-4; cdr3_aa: CASSPAGQGDYNEQFF
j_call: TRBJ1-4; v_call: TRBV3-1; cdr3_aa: CASSQRSAGEKLFF
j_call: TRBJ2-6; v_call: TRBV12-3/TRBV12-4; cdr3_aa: CASSRRGGRSGANVLTF
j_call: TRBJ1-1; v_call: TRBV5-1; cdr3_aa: CASSLIRGPDTEAFF
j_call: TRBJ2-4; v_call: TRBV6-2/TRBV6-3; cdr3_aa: CASSYSGQGVNIQYF
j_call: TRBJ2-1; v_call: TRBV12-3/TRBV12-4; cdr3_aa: CASSRSGRLRGDTFF
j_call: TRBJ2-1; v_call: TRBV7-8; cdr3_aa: CASSHRTELLALNEQFF
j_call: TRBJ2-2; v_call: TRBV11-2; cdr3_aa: CASSLEVAEEGELFF
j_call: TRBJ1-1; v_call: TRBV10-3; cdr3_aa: CAISGLGIMNTEAFF
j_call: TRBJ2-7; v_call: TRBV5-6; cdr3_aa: CASSLILAGYEQYF
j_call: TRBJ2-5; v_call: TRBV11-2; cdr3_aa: CASSRRVNRAETQYF
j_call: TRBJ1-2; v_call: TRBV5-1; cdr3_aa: CASSLVLTGALDNYGYTF
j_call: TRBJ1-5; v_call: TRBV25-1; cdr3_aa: CASSDRFRESNQPQHF
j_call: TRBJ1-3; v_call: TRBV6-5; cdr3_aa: CASSFKGGPIYF
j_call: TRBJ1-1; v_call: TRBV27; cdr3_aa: CASSLFWQIRNEAFF
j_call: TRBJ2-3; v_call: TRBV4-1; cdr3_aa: CASSWVRYTDTQYF
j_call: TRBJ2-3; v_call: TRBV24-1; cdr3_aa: CATSDSGADTQYF
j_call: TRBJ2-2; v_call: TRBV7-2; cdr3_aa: CASSLVHSTGELFF
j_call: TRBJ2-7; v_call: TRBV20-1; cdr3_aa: CSAREQGRLSYEQYF
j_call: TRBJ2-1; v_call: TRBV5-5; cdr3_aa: CASSGDTTSYNEQFF
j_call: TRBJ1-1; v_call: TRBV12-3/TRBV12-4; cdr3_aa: CASRSTTGAEAFF
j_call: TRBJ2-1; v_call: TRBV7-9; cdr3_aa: CASSPISGRAAGNEQFF
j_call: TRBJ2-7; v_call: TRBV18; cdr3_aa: CASSLGQSEQYF
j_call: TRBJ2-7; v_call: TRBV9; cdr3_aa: CASSSQGGRGDEQYF
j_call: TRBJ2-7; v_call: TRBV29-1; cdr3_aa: CSASLGLEQYF
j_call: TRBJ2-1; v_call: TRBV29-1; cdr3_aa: CSVVPLSSYNEQFF
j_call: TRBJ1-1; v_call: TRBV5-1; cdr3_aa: CASSLERQVPNTEAFF
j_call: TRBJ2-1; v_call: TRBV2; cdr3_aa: CASSKTSAGEQFF
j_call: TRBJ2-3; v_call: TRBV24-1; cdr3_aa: CATSEAGQTDTQYF
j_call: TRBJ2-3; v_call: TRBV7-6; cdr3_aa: CASSLAGGRSTDTQYF
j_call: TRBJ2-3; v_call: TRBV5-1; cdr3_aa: CASSLGLVAFTQYF
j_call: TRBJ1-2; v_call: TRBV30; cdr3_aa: CAWSEDQNYGYTF
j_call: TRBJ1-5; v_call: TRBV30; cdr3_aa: CAWSGGNNQPQHF
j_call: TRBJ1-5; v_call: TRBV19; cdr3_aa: CASNVGPNQPQHF
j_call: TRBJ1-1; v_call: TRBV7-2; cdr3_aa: CASRTRVGQGSTEAFF
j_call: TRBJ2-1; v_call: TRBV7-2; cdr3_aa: CASSSSGRAAGEQFF
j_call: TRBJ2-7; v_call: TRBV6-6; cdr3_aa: CASSYERPYEQYF
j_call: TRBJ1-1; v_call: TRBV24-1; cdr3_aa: CATILIRQANTEAFF
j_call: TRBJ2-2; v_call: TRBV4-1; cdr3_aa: CARRLAVNTGELFF
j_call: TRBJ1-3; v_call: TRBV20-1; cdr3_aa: CSASPITGPSGNTIYF
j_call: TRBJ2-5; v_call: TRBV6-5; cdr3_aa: CASSYPGQGAETQYF